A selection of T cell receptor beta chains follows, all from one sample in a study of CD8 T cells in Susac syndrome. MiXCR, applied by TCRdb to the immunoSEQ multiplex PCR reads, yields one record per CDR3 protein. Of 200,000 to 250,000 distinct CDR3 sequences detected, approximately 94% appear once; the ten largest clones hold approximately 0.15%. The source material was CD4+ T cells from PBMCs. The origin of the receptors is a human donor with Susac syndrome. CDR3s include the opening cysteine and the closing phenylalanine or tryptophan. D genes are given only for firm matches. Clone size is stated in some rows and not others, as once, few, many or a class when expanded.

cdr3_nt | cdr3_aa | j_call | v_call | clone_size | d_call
TGTGCCAGCAGCATTGTCGGACAGGGGGCCAACTATGGCTACACCTTC | CASSIVGQGANYGYTF | TRBJ1-2 | TRBV5-4 | NA | TRBD1
TGTGCCAGCTCCCTTGGAACAGGGAACACTGAAGCTTTCTTT | CASSLGTGNTEAFF | TRBJ1-1 | TRBV18 | NA | NA
TGTGCCAGCACCCCTGATTTGGAGGGAAACATTCAGTACTTC | CASTPDLEGNIQYF | TRBJ2-4 | TRBV7-9 | NA | NA
TGTGCCAGCAACCGGGACAGCCACTCACCCCTCCACTTT | CASNRDSHSPLHF | TRBJ1-6 | TRBV5-6 | NA | TRBD1
TGTGCCAGCATCTGGGAGGGGGACTCCTACAATGAGCAGTTCTTC | CASIWEGDSYNEQFF | TRBJ2-1 | TRBV6-1 | NA | NA
TGTGCCAGCAGCTCCCGGCCCCGGGACGTGAACACTGAAGCTTTCTTT | CASSSRPRDVNTEAFF | TRBJ1-1 | TRBV11-1 | NA | NA
TGTGCCTGGCTGGGACCAGACTATGGCTACACCTTC | CAWLGPDYGYTF | TRBJ1-2 | TRBV30 | NA | NA
TGCGCCAGCAGCCAAGATAGAGGGACAGTCACCTACGAGCAGTACTTC | CASSQDRGTVTYEQYF | TRBJ2-7 | TRBV4-3 | NA | TRBD1
TGCAGTGCTAGAGGGTCCGGGCCTAAACAAGAGACCCAGTACTTC | CSARGSGPKQETQYF | TRBJ2-5 | TRBV20-1 | NA | NA
TGTGCCAGCAGCTTAGACCCAGCACCCTATCCCGGGACCGGGGAGCTGTTTTTT | CASSLDPAPYPGTGELFF | TRBJ2-2 | TRBV7-6 | NA | NA
TGTGCCAGCAGCCCATCCGGGTATAGCAATCAGCCCCAGCATTTT | CASSPSGYSNQPQHF | TRBJ1-5 | TRBV9 | NA | NA
TGCAGCGTGTTACAGGGGGGAACTGAAGCTTTCTTT | CSVLQGGTEAFF | TRBJ1-1 | TRBV29-1 | NA | TRBD1
TGTGCCAGCAGCCTGAGTAGTATGCTAGCCAAAAACATTCAGTACTTC | CASSLSSMLAKNIQYF | TRBJ2-4 | TRBV5-6 | NA | NA
TGTGCCAGCAGCCCATGGGGTGAAAAACTGTTTTTT | CASSPWGEKLFF | TRBJ1-4 | TRBV12-3/TRBV12-4 | NA | NA
TGTGCCAGCAGTTCCCTAGGGACAGGGAGCACTGAAGCTTTCTTT | CASSSLGTGSTEAFF | TRBJ1-1 | TRBV6-2/TRBV6-3 | NA | TRBD1
TGTGCCAGCAGTTACGTGGGAGAGCAGTACTTC | CASSYVGEQYF | TRBJ2-7 | TRBV6-5 | NA | NA
TGTGCCAGTAGTATTTCTGGGAACGAGCAGTACTTC | CASSISGNEQYF | TRBJ2-7 | TRBV19 | NA | NA
TGCGCCAGCAGCTTGGAAGCGGGGGGCCTCGGGACCCAGTACTTC | CASSLEAGGLGTQYF | TRBJ2-5 | TRBV5-1 | NA | TRBD2
TGTGCCAGCTCCCTCGGCGGGCGTAATGGCTACACCTTC | CASSLGGRNGYTF | TRBJ1-2 | TRBV19 | NA | NA
TGTGCCAGCAGCTTACTCGGGGACAGTCAAGAGACCCAGTACTTC | CASSLLGDSQETQYF | TRBJ2-5 | TRBV7-2 | NA | TRBD1
TGTGCCAGCAGCTCCCGGTCGTCTGGGCGGGGGAACAATGAGCAGTTCTTC | CASSSRSSGRGNNEQFF | TRBJ2-1 | TRBV7-2 | NA | TRBD2
TGCAGTGCTAGCGTACCAACGGGTGAAGGGGAGACCCAGTACTTC | CSASVPTGEGETQYF | TRBJ2-5 | TRBV20-1 | NA | NA
TGCAGCGTTGAACAACCGGGACAGACTAACTATGGCTACACCTTC | CSVEQPGQTNYGYTF | TRBJ1-2 | TRBV29-1 | once | TRBD1
TGCAGTGCTTGGACTAGCGGGGGGGCAGATACGCAGTATTTT | CSAWTSGGADTQYF | TRBJ2-3 | TRBV20-1 | NA | TRBD2
TGTGCCAGCAGCTTAACCGCCACTGAGCAGTTCTTC | CASSLTATEQFF | TRBJ2-1 | TRBV11-1 | once | NA
TGTGCCAGCAGCTTAGGTTCGGGGGAGGGCCAGCCCCAGCATTTT | CASSLGSGEGQPQHF | TRBJ1-5 | TRBV7-2 | NA | NA
TGTGCCAGCAGCCGTTCCGCAGACACCTCTTACGGCTACACCTTC | CASSRSADTSYGYTF | TRBJ1-2 | TRBV9 | NA | NA
TGCAGCGTTGCACAGGGAGGAGAAAAACTGTTTTTT | CSVAQGGEKLFF | TRBJ1-4 | TRBV29-1 | NA | NA
TGCGCCAGCAGCTCCGAGGGACAGAGATCTAGCGGGGCCTACAATGAGCAGTTCTTC | CASSSEGQRSSGAYNEQFF | TRBJ2-1 | TRBV5-1 | NA | TRBD2
TGTGCCATCAGTGACCAAGGAGGGACAGGGGCGAGCACAGATACGCAGTATTTT | CAISDQGGTGASTDTQYF | TRBJ2-3 | TRBV10-3 | NA | TRBD1
TGTGCCACCAGTGATGGAGGGTACACTGAAGCTTTCTTT | CATSDGGYTEAFF | TRBJ1-1 | TRBV24-1 | NA | NA
TGTGCCAGCAGTTACCGTAGGGGCCGCCTGGAAGCTTTCTTT | CASSYRRGRLEAFF | TRBJ1-1 | TRBV6-5 | NA | NA
TGTGCCAGCAGTCAGAATCGACAGGGAGGAACTGAAGCTTTCTTT | CASSQNRQGGTEAFF | TRBJ1-1 | TRBV6-5 | NA | TRBD1
TGTGCCAGCAGCCGTAGCGGGGGAGGTTCCTACAATGAGCAGTTCTTC | CASSRSGGGSYNEQFF | TRBJ2-1 | TRBV27 | NA | TRBD2
TGCAGTGCTTCCAGGTCCCCGAACACTGAAGCTTTCTTT | CSASRSPNTEAFF | TRBJ1-1 | TRBV20-1 | NA | NA
TGTGCCAGTAGTACTAGCGGGACTGGGGCCAACGTCCTGACTTTC | CASSTSGTGANVLTF | TRBJ2-6 | TRBV19 | NA | TRBD2
TGTGCCAGCAGCCGGGACGGACCCTACGAGCAGTACTTC | CASSRDGPYEQYF | TRBJ2-7 | TRBV7-8 | NA | NA
TGTGCCAGCAGTTCGGGACTAGCTGGCGAGCAGTACTTC | CASSSGLAGEQYF | TRBJ2-7 | TRBV27 | NA | TRBD2
TGCAGCGTTGAAGATCAGAGGGGGCGATCTTGGGAGACCCAGTACTTC | CSVEDQRGRSWETQYF | TRBJ2-5 | TRBV29-1 | NA | TRBD1
TGTGCCAGCAGCCCAGAGGCAGGGGGGATCTATGGCTACACCTTC | CASSPEAGGIYGYTF | TRBJ1-2 | TRBV9 | few | TRBD1
TGCGGAGGGGGACAGGGAAGATTGACTGAAGCTTTCTTT | CGGGQGRLTEAFF | TRBJ1-1 | TRBV29-1 | NA | TRBD1
TGCAGTGCTCTCGGGGGGGCGGGAGATACGCAGTATTTT | CSALGGAGDTQYF | TRBJ2-3 | TRBV20-1 | NA | TRBD2
TGTGCCAGCAACATACTGGTTAGCAATCAGCCCCAGCATTTT | CASNILVSNQPQHF | TRBJ1-5 | TRBV6-5 | NA | NA
TGTGCCAGCAGTTACGACTCGAATCAGGCCCAGCATTTT | CASSYDSNQAQHF | TRBJ1-5 | TRBV6-5 | NA | NA
TGCAGTGCTATTCCGACAGGGAAATTGAGCAATCAGCCCCAGCATTTT | CSAIPTGKLSNQPQHF | TRBJ1-5 | TRBV20-1 | NA | TRBD1
TGTGCCAGCAGCTCAGGGGTTCGTGGCTACACCTTC | CASSSGVRGYTF | TRBJ1-2 | TRBV28 | NA | NA